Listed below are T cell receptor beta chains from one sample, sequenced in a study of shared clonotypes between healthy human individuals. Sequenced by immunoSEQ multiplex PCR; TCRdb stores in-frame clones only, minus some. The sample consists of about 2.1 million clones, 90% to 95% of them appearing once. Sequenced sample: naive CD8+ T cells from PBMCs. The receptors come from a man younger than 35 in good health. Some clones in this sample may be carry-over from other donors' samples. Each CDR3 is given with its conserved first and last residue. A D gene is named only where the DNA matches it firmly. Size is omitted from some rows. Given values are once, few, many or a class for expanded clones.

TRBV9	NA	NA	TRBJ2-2	CASSPPRRELFF	TGTGCCAGCAGCCCCCCCCGGAGGGAGCTGTTTTTT
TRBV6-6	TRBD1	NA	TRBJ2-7	CASSYTGGRHEQYF	TGTGCCAGCAGTTACACAGGGGGGCGACACGAGCAGTACTTC
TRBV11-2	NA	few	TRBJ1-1	CASSIKRNTEAFF	TGTGCCAGCAGCATAAAGAGAAACACTGAAGCTTTCTTT
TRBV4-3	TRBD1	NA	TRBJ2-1	CASSQGDRPGYEQFF	TGCGCCAGCAGCCAAGGGGACAGGCCTGGGTATGAGCAGTTCTTC
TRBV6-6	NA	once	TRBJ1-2	CAISEDYGYTF	TGTGCCATATCGGAAGACTATGGCTACACCTTC
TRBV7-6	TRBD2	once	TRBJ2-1	CASSSLAGPYNEQFF	TGTGCCAGCAGCTCACTAGCGGGACCCTACAATGAGCAGTTCTTC
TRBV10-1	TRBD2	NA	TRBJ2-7	CASSELWDYHTREQYF	TGCGCCAGCAGTGAGTTGTGGGACTACCATACCCGCGAGCAGTACTTC
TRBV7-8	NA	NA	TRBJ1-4	CASSLAGPGGREKLFF	TGTGCCAGCAGCTTAGCGGGACCGGGCGGGCGAGAAAAACTGTTTTTT
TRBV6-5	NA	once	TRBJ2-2	CASSYVTVFSGELFF	TGTGCCAGCAGTTACGTTACCGTGTTTTCCGGGGAGCTGTTTTTT
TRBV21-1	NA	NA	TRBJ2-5	CASSKESLAGGFETQYF	TGTGCCAGCAGCAAAGAGTCCCTAGCGGGAGGGTTTGAGACCCAGTACTTC
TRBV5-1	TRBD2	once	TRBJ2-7	CASSLQLAGNPYEQYF	TGCGCCAGCAGCTTACAACTAGCGGGAAACCCCTACGAGCAGTACTTC
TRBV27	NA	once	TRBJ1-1	CASSARVALAGLSYTEAFF	TGTGCCAGCAGTGCCCGCGTCGCACTCGCGGGTTTGAGTTACACTGAAGCTTTCTTT
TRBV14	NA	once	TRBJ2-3	CASSQGLSSTDTQYF	TGTGCCAGCAGCCAAGGATTATCTAGCACAGATACGCAGTATTTT
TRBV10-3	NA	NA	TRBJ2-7	CAISESVSADLYF	TGTGCCATCAGTGAGTCTGTGTCGGCAGACCTCTACTTC
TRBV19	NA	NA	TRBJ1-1	CASSIGRTLMNTEAFF	TGTGCCAGTAGTATCGGGCGGACGCTCATGAACACTGAAGCTTTCTTT
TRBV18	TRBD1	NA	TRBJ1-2	CASSSLDRVQDGYTF	TGTGCCAGCTCATCCTTAGACAGGGTTCAAGATGGCTACACCTTC
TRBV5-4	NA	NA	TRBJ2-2	CASSPRLNTGELFF	TGTGCCAGCAGCCCTCGGCTAAACACCGGGGAGCTGTTTTTT
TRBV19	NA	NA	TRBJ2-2	CATRAGAGELFF	TGTGCCACCAGGGCAGGGGCCGGGGAGCTGTTTTTT
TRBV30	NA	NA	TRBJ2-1	CAWGGVNEQFF	TGTGCCTGGGGGGGCGTCAATGAGCAGTTCTTC
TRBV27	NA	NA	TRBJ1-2	CASSPGRPGYGYTF	TGTGCCAGCAGTCCCGGTCGGCCGGGCTATGGCTACACCTTC
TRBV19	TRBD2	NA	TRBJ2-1	CASNPGLAGINEQFF	TGTGCCAGCAACCCCGGACTAGCGGGAATCAATGAGCAGTTCTTC
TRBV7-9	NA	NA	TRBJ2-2	CAGVMLRAGELFF	TGTGCCGGGGTTATGCTGCGCGCCGGGGAGCTGTTTTTT
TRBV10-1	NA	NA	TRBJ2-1	CASSETGDGVYEQFF	TGCGCCAGCAGTGAGACGGGGGACGGGGTGTATGAGCAGTTCTTC